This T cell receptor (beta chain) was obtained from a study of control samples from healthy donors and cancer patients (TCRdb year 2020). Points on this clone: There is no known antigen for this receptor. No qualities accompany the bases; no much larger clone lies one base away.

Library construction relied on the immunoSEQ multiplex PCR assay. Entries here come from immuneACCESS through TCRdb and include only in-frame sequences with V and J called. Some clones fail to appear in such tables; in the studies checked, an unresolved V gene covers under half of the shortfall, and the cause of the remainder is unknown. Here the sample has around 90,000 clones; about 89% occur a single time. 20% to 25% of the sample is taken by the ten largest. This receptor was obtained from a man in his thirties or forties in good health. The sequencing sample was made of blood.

Read as DNA, the sequence is TGTGCCAGCAGTTTGGATAGCGGGGCCCAAGAGACCCAGTACTTC. This encodes CASSLDSGAQETQYF. The rearrangement combines TRBV6-2 or TRBV6-3 with TRBJ2-5, with 8 bases in between that match TRBD2. The CDR3 goes from the cysteine to the phenylalanine over 15 residues. Only the CDR3 portion is preserved as DNA: 45 bases, with reading frame beginning at the first base. The germline V gene yields MNHEY for CDR1 and SVGEGT for CDR2. V and J are trimmed by 4 bases and 1 base, and the gene matches miss 5 bases of the junction.